This T cell receptor (beta chain) was obtained from a study of cytomegalovirus exposure and HLA in healthy donors. Regarding the study as a whole: The investigators catalogued 150 to 200 TCR beta chains as cytomegalovirus-associated. In an earlier analysis, most TCR beta V segments were productive about 87% or about 30% of the time.

Primers for the PCR totalled 60 Vbeta and 13 Jbeta. The protocol was immunoSEQ multiplex PCR, while the TCRdb copy is restricted to in-frame clones and leaves out a portion. The sample holds under 200,000 clones, around 75% seen once. Regarding this clone: Its antigen is unidentified.

The CDR3 totals 16 residues. V was pared by 2 bases and J by 5 bases, with 18 bases between. Germline-derived CDR1 and CDR2 are LNHDA and SQIVND (reference sequence). The sequencing input was PBMCs. This TCR was recovered from a woman between 40 and 50 years old in good health and CMV-seropositive. This chain joins TRBV19 and TRBJ1-1; D is unclear. In DNA, the CDR3 is TGTGCCAGTAGTATATTGTCAAGCGGGTCCAAAACTGAAGCTTTCTTT. This sequence encodes CASSILSSGSKTEAFF.